The 29 T cell receptor beta chains below were found in one sample sequenced in a study of regulatory T cells in long-lasting Graves disease (dated by TCRdb to about 2021). The meaning of the sample's time point label: persistent/refractory GD, antithyroid drugs over 5 years with positive TRAb. RNA was extracted from PBMCs in TRIzol for both TCR sequencing and RNA sequencing. Library method: multiplex PCR. Data came from an Illumina HiSeq 4000. CDR3 regions were amplified by Arm-PCR with iRepertoire HTBI primers to construct TCR beta libraries. Using fastp at Q25 and MiXCR, TCRdb reprocessed the public reads and kept productive beta chains. Duplicate CDR3 protein sequences are folded into a single record with the most common DNA and genes. The sample yields more than 300,000 distinct CDR3 sequences; less than 30% were counted once. Jointly, the top ten make up roughly a quarter of the sample. The specimen was peripheral blood mononuclear cells (PBMCs), collected when the disease was refractory, from a patient treated with antithyroid drugs. The source of these receptors is a woman in her thirties or forties with Graves disease. Donor details come from another sample of the same person, matched by shared clones.

The chain joins TRBV4-1 to TRBJ1-4; D remains unclear. CDR3 length equals 15 residues. Germline CDR1 and CDR2: MGHRA and YSYEKL. Trimming shortened V by 0 bases and J by 0 bases, and 5 bases separated the two germline ends. The CDR3 is CASSQDGTTNEKLFF. CDR3 sequence (DNA): TGCGCCAGCAGCCAAGACGGTACAACTAATGAAAAACTGTTTTTT.

This clonotype was observed at least ten times. CDR3: CASMMGSTGANVLTF. The CDR3 DNA reads as TGTGCCAGCATGATGGGGTCCACTGGGGCCAACGTCCTGACTTTC. The rearrangement uses TRBV2 and TRBJ2-6, with D hard to call. Trimming took off 7 bases at V and 2 bases at J, with 12 bases between the two ends. CDR3 length: 15 residues. Germline V gene lookup returns CDR1 SNHLY and CDR2 FYNNEI.

This clonotype was observed many times. The chain carries TRBV20-1 and TRBJ1-6, with D perhaps matching TRBD1 (5 bases). The V gene's germline CDR1 is DFQATT and CDR2 SNEGSKA (reference sequence). V gave up 6 bases and J gave up 7 bases, with 13 bases separating them. This CDR3 contains 13 residues. The CDR3: CSAPRELNSPLHF. In DNA form, the CDR3 reads TGCAGTGCACCCAGGGAGTTGAATTCACCCCTCCACTTT.

This clonotype came up a few times. This chain joins TRBV25-1 and TRBJ2-5; TRBD1 might be the D (8 bases). The CDR3 consists of 14 residues. V was cut by 8 bases and J by 7 bases, with 20 bases left in between. Germline CDR1 reads MGHDK; CDR2 reads SYGVNS. This CDR3 reads CASGGQGGWGTQYF. The CDR3 DNA reads TGTGCCAGCGGAGGACAGGGAGGGTGGGGGACCCAGTACTTC.

The gene calls are TRBV11-2 and TRBJ2-1, with 9 nucleotides matching TRBD2. Germline V lookup: CDR1 SGHAT, CDR2 FQNNGV. With V trimmed by 4 bases and J by 10 bases, 11 bases remained unmatched. The length of the CDR3 is 15 residues. CDR3 sequence reads: CASSSPGLAGREQFF. CDR3 nucleotides: TGTGCCAGCAGCTCCCCGGGGCTAGCGGGAAGGGAGCAGTTCTTC.

A note on this clonotype: Since a much larger clone is just one base distant, this may be a read error. The chain has TRBV6-1 and TRBJ2-5; tentative D call: TRBD2 (6 bases). Germline V CDR1 and CDR2: MNHNS, SASEGT. This CDR3 is 15 amino acids long. V was clipped by 10 bases and J by 0 bases, with 18 bases between them. The CDR3 is CATNPLGGYQETQYF. The CDR3 DNA sequence: TGTGCCACCAACCCACTGGGGGGATACCAAGAGACCCAGTACTTC.

This rearrangement joins TRBV10-3 to TRBJ1-2; D call uncertain. V shed 0 bases and J shed 5 bases, with 25 bases lying between them. The CDR3 is made up of 19 amino acids. Germline V gives CDR1 ENHRY, CDR2 SYGVKD. CDR3: CAISESSFAGLRVMYGYTF. The CDR3 DNA reads TGTGCCATCAGTGAGTCGTCTTTTGCCGGACTGCGTGTGATGTATGGCTACACCTTC.

The chain employs TRBV20-1 and TRBJ2-7; D possibly corresponds to TRBD2 (7 bases). CDR1 and CDR2 from the germline V gene are DFQATT and SNEGSKA (reference sequence). The CDR3 is 15 amino acids. V lost 6 bases to trimming and J lost 5 bases, with 23 bases between them. The CDR3, as DNA: TGCAGTGCCCCAAGAGGGGGGGGCACCGGCAACGAGCAGTACTTC. Translating it yields CSAPRGGGTGNEQYF.

This clonotype was counted between two and nine times. J is TRBJ1-3 and V is TRBV11-2, with 9 bases matching TRBD1. V gave up 4 bases and J gave up 4 bases; unmatched junction bases: 11. CDR1 is SGHAT and CDR2 is FQNNGV in the germline V gene. CDR3 size: 17 residues. CDR3 in amino acids: CASSSYRDRVAGNTIYF. The CDR3 DNA reads as TGTGCCAGCAGCTCCTACCGGGACAGGGTAGCAGGAAACACCATATATTTT.

This chain uses TRBV9 with TRBJ1-1, with 7 bases aligning to TRBD1. Losses at the gene ends were 3 bases for V and 5 bases for J; bases not matched to a gene: 7. This CDR3 spans 14 amino acids. Per germline, CDR1 SGDLS and CDR2 YYNGEE. Here the CDR3 DNA reads TGTGCCAGCAGCGCAGACAGGGTGGAGACTGAAGCTTTCTTT. Its translation is CASSADRVETEAFF.

Comments on this clonotype: Just one base apart from a much larger clone, this may be a read error. The chain links TRBV20-1 to TRBJ2-5, with TRBD1 matching 9 bases. The trim removed 3 bases at V and 11 bases at J, leaving 19 bases unmatched. Germline V gene lookup returns CDR1 DFQATT and CDR2 SNEGSKA (reference sequence). This CDR3 is built from 16 residues. The CDR3 here is CSASRGTGTRAGEQYF. CDR3 in DNA: TGCAGTGCTAGTCGTGGGACAGGGACGAGGGCTGGAGAGCAGTACTTC.

The genes are TRBV20-1 and TRBJ2-2; D is possibly TRBD2 (6 bases). Germline CDR1 DFQATT, CDR2 SNEGSKA (reference sequence). The CDR3 loop spans 13 amino acids. With 4 bases removed from V and 5 bases from J, the gap between germline ends came to 11 bases. DNA of the CDR3: TGCAGTGCTACTAGCGTAAGGACCGGGGAGCTGTTTTTT. Its protein is CSATSVRTGELFF.

At least ten counts were recorded for this clonotype. The chain joins TRBV28 to TRBJ2-5; a weak D match, TRBD2 (7 bases). Germline CDR1 and CDR2: MDHEN and SYDVKM. Trimming took 5 bases from V and 3 from J, leaving 19 bases between them. This CDR3 region has 16 residues. The CDR3 region is CASSPSRGADEETQYF. CDR3 in DNA: TGTGCCAGCAGTCCTTCCCGGGGGGCTGATGAAGAGACCCAGTACTTC.

There are many counts of this clonotype. The V and J genes are TRBV6-1 and TRBJ2-1; D uncertain. V lost 6 bases to trimming and J lost 1 base, with 10 bases between them. Germline CDR1 reads MNHNS; CDR2 reads SASEGT. The CDR3 extends over 14 amino acids. The CDR3 is CASSDSASYNEQFF. The CDR3 nucleotides are TGTGCCAGCAGCGACTCAGCTTCCTACAATGAGCAGTTCTTC.

This chain uses TRBV7-9 with TRBJ1-3; 7 bases line up with TRBD1. The trim removed 5 bases at V and 0 bases at J, leaving 10 bases unmatched. The CDR3 runs 17 residues. Germline lookup yields CDR1 SEHNR and CDR2 FQNEAQ (reference sequence). CDR3 bases: TGTGCCAGCAGCGAGCGGACAGGACTACTCTCTGGAAACACCATATATTTT. Translation: CASSERTGLLSGNTIYF.

J is TRBJ2-7 and V is TRBV4-1, with D maybe TRBD1 (7 bases). Trimming pared 2 bases from V and 3 bases from J, leaving 14 bases between. The length of the CDR3 is 15 residues. The germline gives CDR1 MGHRA, CDR2 YSYEKL. CDR3 sequence (DNA): TGCGCCAGCAGCCAACAGGGGGGTGCCCACTACGAGCAGTACTTC. Amino acid sequence: CASSQQGGAHYEQYF.

Many counts were recorded for this clonotype. V gene TRBV2 combines with J gene TRBJ2-7; D unclear. V lost 6 bases and J lost 0, with 9 bases in between. The V gene's germline CDR1 is SNHLY and CDR2 FYNNEI. This CDR3 contains 13 residues. CDR3 DNA: TGTGCCAGCAGCTACAGTTACTCCTACGAGCAGTACTTC. Translating gives CASSYSYSYEQYF.

A note on this clonotype: This may come from a read error, since a much larger clone is one base off. The chain carries TRBV28 and TRBJ1-5; TRBD1 is a possible D gene (5 bases). Germline V gives CDR1 MDHEN, CDR2 SYDVKM. The V end was cut by 6 bases, the J end by 7 bases, with 13 bases between. This CDR3 has 13 residues. The CDR3 spells CASSSAGVQPQHF. CDR3 in DNA: TGTGCCAGCAGCTCGGCGGGGGTCCAGCCCCAGCATTTT.

In regard to this clonotype: One base away lies a much larger clone, so this may be a sequencing read error. The gene calls are TRBV15 and TRBJ2-5; D is possibly TRBD1 or TRBD2 (5 bases each). This CDR3 is built from 14 residues. V was clipped by 10 bases and J by 7 bases, with 22 bases between them. CDR1 and CDR2 (germline): LNHNV, YYDKDF (reference sequence). In DNA form, the CDR3 reads TGTGCCAGCAGTTTCCTGGGGCGACGGGGGACCCAGTACTTC. Amino acid sequence: CASSFLGRRGTQYF. The full variable domain, its missing parts supplied by reference TRBV15 and TRBJ2-5, is DAMVIQNPRYQVTQFGKPVTLSCSQTLNHNVMYWYQQKSSQAPKLLFHYYDKDFNNEADTPDNFQSRRPNTSFCFLDIRSPGLGDTAMYLCASSFLGRRGTQYFGPGTRLLVL.

This chain links TRBV24-1 with TRBJ2-3; D not resolved. The V end was cut by 7 bases, the J end by 0 bases, with 4 bases between. The length of the CDR3 is 12 residues. CDR1 KGHDR and CDR2 SFDVKD come from the germline V gene. CDR3 sequence reads: CATSTSTDTQYF. The DNA of the CDR3 is TGTGCCACCAGCACTAGCACAGATACGCAGTATTTT.

The rearrangement uses TRBV30 and TRBJ2-6; D not resolved. V shed 2 bases and J shed 0 bases, with 5 bases lying between them. CDR1 and CDR2 from the germline V gene are GTSNPN and SVGIG (reference sequence). CDR3 size: 14 residues. DNA of the CDR3: TGTGCCTGGAGTTCAGTCTCTGGGGCCAACGTCCTGACTTTC. It yields the protein CAWSSVSGANVLTF.

This clonotype was seen once. A much larger clone lies one base from this, so it may be a read error. This chain connects TRBV7-9 to TRBJ1-1; D might be TRBD1 (5 bases). CDR3 size: 14 residues. From germline, CDR1 is SEHNR and CDR2 FQNEAQ (reference sequence). This CDR3 reads CASSLSGSGTEALF. CDR3 nucleotide sequence: TGTGCCAGCAGCTTAAGCGGGAGTGGGACTGAAGCTTTATTT.

This clonotype was counted a few times. A much bigger clone sits one base away, suggesting this may be a read error. V and J are TRBV2 and TRBJ1-6; no definite D call. Trimming pared 6 bases from V and 6 bases from J, leaving 3 bases between. Per the germline V gene, CDR1 is SNHLY and CDR2 is FYNNEI. This CDR3 is 11 amino acids long. As DNA, the CDR3 is TGTGCCAGCAGGATTAATTCACCCCTCCACTTT. Translating gives CASRINSPLHF.

This clonotype was found many times. The chain recombines TRBV2 with TRBJ1-5; 8 nucleotides agree with TRBD1. Germline CDR1 reads SNHLY; CDR2 reads FYNNEI. This CDR3 region has 14 residues. The trim removed 6 bases at V and 7 bases at J, leaving 8 bases unmatched. The DNA for the CDR3 is TGTGCCAGCAGAACGGGACAGGCGGGACAGCCCCAGCATTTT. Protein product: CASRTGQAGQPQHF.

This clonotype appeared a single time. V and J are TRBV9 and TRBJ1-1, with D perhaps TRBD1 (6 bases). This CDR3 is 13 amino acids long. In germline, CDR1 is SGDLS, CDR2 YYNGEE. Trimming removed 0 bases at V and 5 bases at J, with 8 bases between. This CDR3 reads CASSVDQGTEAFF. In DNA form, the CDR3 reads TGTGCCAGCAGCGTAGATCAGGGGACTGAAGCTTTCTTT.

This chain connects TRBV9 to TRBJ1-1, with D possibly being TRBD1 (5 bases). The CDR3 totals 16 residues. The V gene lost 0 bases and the J gene lost 0 bases, with 12 bases spanning the gap. Germline loops: CDR1 SGDLS, CDR2 YYNGEE. The CDR3 protein is CASSVARDGLNTEAFF. The CDR3 DNA reads as TGTGCCAGCAGCGTAGCCAGGGACGGCCTGAACACTGAAGCTTTCTTT.

This clonotype appeared many times. The CDR3 coding sequence is TGTGCCAGCAGTTTAGCAAACATGAGAAGGTTGGAGACCCAGTACTTC. Amino acid sequence: CASSLANMRRLETQYF. The chain has TRBV12-3 or TRBV12-4 and TRBJ2-5; no definite D call. V was clipped by 0 bases and J by 5 bases, with 16 bases between them. The CDR3 runs 16 residues.

This chain connects TRBV9 to TRBJ2-2; TRBD1 matches 7 bases. J lost 6 bases, V lost 4 bases, and 9 bases had no gene match. The CDR3 contains 15 residues. Germline V gene sequence: CDR1 SGDLS, CDR2 YYNGEE. CDR3 nucleotides: TGTGCCAGCAGCCCCGACAGGGTCGGTGCCGGGGAGCTGTTTTTT. It codes for CASSPDRVGAGELFF.

This clonotype was counted only a few times. DNA of the CDR3: TGCGCCAGCAGCTTGGCGGCATGGGGCACTGAAGCTTTCTTT. Translated: CASSLAAWGTEAFF. This chain joins TRBV5-1 and TRBJ1-1; no reliable D call. The CDR3 contains 14 residues. V shed 0 bases and J shed 4 bases, with 10 bases lying between them. The germline V gene encodes CDR1 SGHRS and CDR2 YFSETQ.